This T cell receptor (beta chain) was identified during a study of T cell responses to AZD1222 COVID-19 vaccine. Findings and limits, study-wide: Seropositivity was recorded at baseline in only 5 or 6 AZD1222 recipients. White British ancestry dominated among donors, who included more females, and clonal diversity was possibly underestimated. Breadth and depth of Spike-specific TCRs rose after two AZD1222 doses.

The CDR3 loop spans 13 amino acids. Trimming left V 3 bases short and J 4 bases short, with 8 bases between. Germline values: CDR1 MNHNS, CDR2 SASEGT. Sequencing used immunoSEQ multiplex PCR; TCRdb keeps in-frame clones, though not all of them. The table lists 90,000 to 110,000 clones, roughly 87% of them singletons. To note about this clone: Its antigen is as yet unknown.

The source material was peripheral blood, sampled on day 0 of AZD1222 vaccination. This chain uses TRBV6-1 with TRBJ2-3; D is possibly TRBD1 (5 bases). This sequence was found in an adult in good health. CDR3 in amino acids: CASSDGAPDTQYF. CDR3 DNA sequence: TGTGCCAGCAGTGATGGGGCCCCAGATACGCAGTATTTT.